The 4 T cell receptor beta chains below come from one sample, sequenced in a study of blood T cell repertoires in COVID-19. TCRdb keeps only in-frame clones here, not all; method: immunoSEQ multiplex PCR. The sample includes 25,000 to 35,000 clones, 70% to 90% seen only once; the top ten take around 4.9%. The specimen sequenced was peripheral blood. The receptors here all came from a man in his 70s with active COVID-19.

This clone was counted once. The V and J genes are TRBV10-3 and TRBJ2-3, with D maybe TRBD2 (6 bases). Trimming stripped 3 bases from V and 4 bases from J, with 8 bases between. This CDR3 has 13 amino acids. Looked up from germline, CDR1 is ENHRY and CDR2 is SYGVKD. CDR3 in amino acids: CAISDSSADTQYF. CDR3 sequence (DNA): TGTGCCATCAGTGATTCTAGCGCAGATACGCAGTATTTT.

The V gene is TRBV19, the J gene TRBJ1-4; D possibly corresponds to TRBD1 (5 bases). V lost 5 bases and J 7 bases, leaving 26 bases between the germline ends. Germline lookup yields CDR1 LNHDA and CDR2 SQIVND (reference sequence). There are 18 residues in the CDR3. The CDR3 protein is CASSPSLGAVGYSEKLFF. The CDR3 bases are TGTGCCAGTAGTCCCTCGCTAGGGGCGGTTGGGTATAGTGAAAAACTGTTTTTT. The complete variable domain, with remaining parts taken from reference TRBV19 and TRBJ1-4, reads DGGITQSPKYLFRKEGQNVTLSCEQNLNHDAMYWYRQDPGQGLRLIYYSQIVNDFQKGDIAEGYSVSREKKESFPLTVTSAQKNPTAFYLCASSPSLGAVGYSEKLFFGSGTQLSVL.

The sample holds a few counts of this clone. The chain uses TRBV6-5 and TRBJ1-3; D might be TRBD1 (6 bases). Trimming removed 6 bases at V and 2 bases at J, with 14 bases between. Germline V gene sequence: CDR1 MNHEY, CDR2 SVGAGI. This CDR3 spans 15 amino acids. The CDR3 loop is CASSSPGGPGNTIYF. As DNA, the CDR3 is TGTGCCAGCAGCTCTCCGGGGGGGCCTGGAAACACCATATATTTT.

The chain has TRBV5-1 and TRBJ1-1; D gene ambiguous. Trimming took 4 bases from V and 1 from J, leaving 11 bases between them. CDR1 is SGHRS, CDR2 YFSETQ, per germline. This CDR3 is 14 amino acids long. CDR3 region: CASSPGRTNTEAFF. CDR3 nucleotides: TGCGCCAGCAGCCCGGGAAGAACGAACACTGAAGCTTTCTTT.